The T cell receptor (beta chain) under discussion was sequenced for a study of CD8 T cells in ankylosing spondylitis. The length of the CDR3 is 18 residues. Losses at the gene ends were 7 bases for V and 1 base for J; bases not matched to a gene: 17. TCRdb itself ran the 5' RACE reads through MiXCR, one entry per CDR3 protein. Of about 220,000 distinct CDR3 sequences in the sample, roughly 25% were seen once. A few counts support this clonotype. Sequencing was carried out using blood, either unsorted or a sorted T cell fraction (not recorded which). This receptor was taken from a male donor with ankylosing spondylitis or in good health (not recorded which). The V call is TRBV12-3 or TRBV12-4, the J call TRBJ2-3, with TRBD1 matching over 7 bases. This chain's CDR3 is CASKPTGVVTGRTDTQYF. DNA for the CDR3: TGTGCCAGCAAACCTACAGGGGTGGTAACGGGTCGCACAGATACGCAGTATTTT.